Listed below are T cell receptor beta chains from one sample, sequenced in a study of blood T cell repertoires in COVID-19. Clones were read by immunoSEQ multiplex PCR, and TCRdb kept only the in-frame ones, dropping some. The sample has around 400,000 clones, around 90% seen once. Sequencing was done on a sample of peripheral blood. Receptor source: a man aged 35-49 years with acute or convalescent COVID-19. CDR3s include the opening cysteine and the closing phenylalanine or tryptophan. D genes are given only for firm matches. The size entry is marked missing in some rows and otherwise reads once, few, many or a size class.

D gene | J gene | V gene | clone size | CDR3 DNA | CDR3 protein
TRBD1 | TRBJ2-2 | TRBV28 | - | TGTGCCAGCTTCCCCTGGGACAGGGGGCGTGCTGACGGGGAGCTGTTTTTT | CASFPWDRGRADGELFF
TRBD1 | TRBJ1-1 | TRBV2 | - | TGTGCCAGCAATTTACCCGGGACAGGGGCAAGAGGCACTGAAGCTTTCTTT | CASNLPGTGARGTEAFF
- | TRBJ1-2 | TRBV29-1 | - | TGCAGCGTTGGAGACAGATACTATGGCTACACCTTC | CSVGDRYYGYTF
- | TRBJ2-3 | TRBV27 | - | TGTGCCAGCAGTTTCCGACAGCCAAGGACAGATACGCAGTATTTT | CASSFRQPRTDTQYF
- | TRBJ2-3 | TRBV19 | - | TGTGCCAGTAGTATGGACAGAGGTAGCACAGATACGCAGTATTTT | CASSMDRGSTDTQYF
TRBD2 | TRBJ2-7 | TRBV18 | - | TGTGCCAGCTCTATCACCCGGACTAGCGGGGTTTCCTACGAGCAGTACTTC | CASSITRTSGVSYEQYF
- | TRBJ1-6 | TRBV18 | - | TGTGCCAGCTCACCAGTCGCTGAGGGTTCACCCCTCCACTTT | CASSPVAEGSPLHF
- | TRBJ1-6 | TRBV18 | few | TGTGCCAGCTCACCAACGGCCCAGGTTTCACCCCTCCACTTT | CASSPTAQVSPLHF
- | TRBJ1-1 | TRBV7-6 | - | TGTGCCAGCAGCTTCCCACGGGGACTAAACACTGAAGCTTTCTTT | CASSFPRGLNTEAFF
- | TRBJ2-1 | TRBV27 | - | TGTGCCAGCAGTTCTGTCCGGGATCCCTACAATGAGCAGTTCTTC | CASSSVRDPYNEQFF
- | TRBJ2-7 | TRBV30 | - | TGTGCCTGGAGTACCCCTCGGGAGCAGTACTTC | CAWSTPREQYF
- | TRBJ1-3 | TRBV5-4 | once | TGTGCCAGCAGCCCAGAGGTCGGGAGCTCTGGAAACACCATATATTTT | CASSPEVGSSGNTIYF
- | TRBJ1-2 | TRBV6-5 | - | TGTGCCAGCAGCCAGGGGATCTATGGCTACACCTTC | CASSQGIYGYTF
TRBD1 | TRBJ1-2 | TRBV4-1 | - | TGCGCCAGCAGCCAAGATCCGGGGCAGGGGGCACGGGGCTACACCTTC | CASSQDPGQGARGYTF
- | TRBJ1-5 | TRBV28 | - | TGTGCCAGCAGTTTAAATCTAGGGCCCCAGCATTTT | CASSLNLGPQHF
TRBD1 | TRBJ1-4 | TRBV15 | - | TGTGCCACCAGCGCTCCGGGACAGGGCTTTGTAAAACTGTTTTTT | CATSAPGQGFVKLFF
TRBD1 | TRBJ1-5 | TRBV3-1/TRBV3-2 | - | TGTGCCAGCAGCCGTAGCACCGGGACAGGGCTTTCTTATAGCAATCAGCCCCAGCATTTT | CASSRSTGTGLSYSNQPQHF
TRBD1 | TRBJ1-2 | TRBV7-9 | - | TGTGCCAGCAACATAGGGACAGGAGGTGTGGATTATGGCTACACCTTC | CASNIGTGGVDYGYTF
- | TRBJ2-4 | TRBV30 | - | TGTGCCTCAAGGGGATTTGCCAAAAACATTCAGTACTTC | CASRGFAKNIQYF
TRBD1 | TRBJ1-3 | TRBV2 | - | TGTGCCAGCAGGACAGGGTTCTCTGGAAACACCATATATTTT | CASRTGFSGNTIYF
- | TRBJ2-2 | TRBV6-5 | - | TGTGCCAGCAGTTCCTCGAACACCGGGGAGCTGTTTTTT | CASSSSNTGELFF
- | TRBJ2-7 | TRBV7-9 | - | TGTGCCAGCAGCTTCGTACCGGCCTACGAGCAGTACTTC | CASSFVPAYEQYF
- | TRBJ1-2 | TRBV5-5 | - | TGTGCCAGCAGCTTGAGGGGGTATAACTATGGCTACACCTTC | CASSLRGYNYGYTF
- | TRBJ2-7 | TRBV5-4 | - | TGTGCCAGCTTTGGCGGGAACAATTACGAGCAGTACTTC | CASFGGNNYEQYF
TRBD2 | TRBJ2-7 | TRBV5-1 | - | TGCGCCAGCAGCTTTGCTAGCGGGACCTACGAGCAGTACTTC | CASSFASGTYEQYF
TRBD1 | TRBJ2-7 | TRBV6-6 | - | TGTGCCAGCGGAGGACAGGGAACCTACTACGAGCAGTACTTC | CASGGQGTYYEQYF
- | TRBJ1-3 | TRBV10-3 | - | TGTGCCATCAGTGAGGACAATTGGCAGGGTTCAGGTGGAAACACCATATATTTT | CAISEDNWQGSGGNTIYF
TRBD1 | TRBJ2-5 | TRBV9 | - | TGTGCCAGCAGCACAGGGGGCAGGGGAGAGACCCAGTACTTC | CASSTGGRGETQYF
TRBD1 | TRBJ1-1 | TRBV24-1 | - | TGTGCCCCAACCCTCGACAGGGTTGGGACTGAAGCTTTCTTT | CAPTLDRVGTEAFF
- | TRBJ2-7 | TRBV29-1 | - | TGCAGCGTTGAAATTGGCAGTAACTACTACGAGCAGTACTTC | CSVEIGSNYYEQYF
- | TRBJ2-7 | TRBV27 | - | TGTGCCAGCAGTTTTGACTCCGAGCAGTACTTC | CASSFDSEQYF
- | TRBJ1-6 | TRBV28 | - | TGTGCCAGCAGTCCTCGGACAGCGGATAATTCACCCCTCCACTTT | CASSPRTADNSPLHF
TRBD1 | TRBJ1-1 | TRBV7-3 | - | TGTGCCAGCAGCGACCGGGACAGGGGAACTGAAGCTTTCTTT | CASSDRDRGTEAFF
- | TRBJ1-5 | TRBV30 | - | TGTGCCTGGAGGGACAGACCTAATCAGCCCCAGCATTTT | CAWRDRPNQPQHF
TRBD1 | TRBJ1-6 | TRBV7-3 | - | TGTGCCAGCAGCCAGCCGACAGGGCCTCCCCTCCACTTT | CASSQPTGPPLHF
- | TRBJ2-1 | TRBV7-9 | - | TGTGCCAGCAGTTTAGAGGGGGGGCGTGAGCAGTTCTTC | CASSLEGGREQFF
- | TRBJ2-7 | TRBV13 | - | TGTGCCAGCAGCTTCGCACAAACTAGGCAACCCTACGAGCAGTACTTC | CASSFAQTRQPYEQYF
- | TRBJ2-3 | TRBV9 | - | TGTGCCAGCAGCTCGACCGGCGGGATTACTAGCACAGATACGCAGTATTTT | CASSSTGGITSTDTQYF
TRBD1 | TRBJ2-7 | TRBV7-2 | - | TGTGCCAGCAGCTTACGGTTACAGGGGCCTCCCTGGTACGAGCAGTACTTC | CASSLRLQGPPWYEQYF
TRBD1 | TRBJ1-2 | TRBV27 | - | TGTGCCAGCAGTTTACGGCTCTCTTTGACAGGGGTGAACGGCTACACCTTC | CASSLRLSLTGVNGYTF
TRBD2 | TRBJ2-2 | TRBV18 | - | TGTGCCAGCTCACCGTATAGCGGGGCAAACACCGGGGAGCTGTTTTTT | CASSPYSGANTGELFF
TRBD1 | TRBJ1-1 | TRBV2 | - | TGTGCCAGCAGCTCCGGGACAGGGGTCGGTGAAGCTTTCTTT | CASSSGTGVGEAFF
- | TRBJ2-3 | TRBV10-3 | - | TGTGCCATCAGTGAGTTGACTGTAACAGATACGCAGTATTTT | CAISELTVTDTQYF
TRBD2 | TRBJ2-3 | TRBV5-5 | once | TGTGCCAGCAGCAAAGAAGCGGGGACGCAGTATTTT | CASSKEAGTQYF
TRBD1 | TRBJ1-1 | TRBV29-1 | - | TGCAGCGTTCGACAGGGGAGCGCTGAAGCTTTCTTT | CSVRQGSAEAFF
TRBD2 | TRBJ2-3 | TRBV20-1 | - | TGCAGTGCTAGTTGGGGACTAGCGGGAACAGATACGCAGTATTTT | CSASWGLAGTDTQYF
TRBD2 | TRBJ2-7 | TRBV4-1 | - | TGCGCCAGCAGCCAAGGGCGAGCGGGAGGCTGGGGTAGTGACGAGCAGTACTTC | CASSQGRAGGWGSDEQYF
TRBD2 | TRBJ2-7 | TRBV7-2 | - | TGTGCCAGCAGCTTAGAATCAGGCGGCGGAGCGGGAGTCTACGAGCAGTACTTC | CASSLESGGGAGVYEQYF
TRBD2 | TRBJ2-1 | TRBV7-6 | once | TGTGCCAGCAGCTTACAATCCGGACTAGCGAGTGAGCAGTTCTTC | CASSLQSGLASEQFF
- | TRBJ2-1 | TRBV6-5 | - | TGTGCCAGCAGTCTCCTACGTGCTACGCTCAATGAGCAGTTCTTC | CASSLLRATLNEQFF
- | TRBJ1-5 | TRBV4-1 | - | TGCGCCAGCAGCCAAGATGAGGCGGGGGGGCAGCCCCAGCATTTT | CASSQDEAGGQPQHF
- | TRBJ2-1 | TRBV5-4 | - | TGTGCCAGCAGCGTACGCCCACTAGCAACCAATGAGCAGTTCTTC | CASSVRPLATNEQFF
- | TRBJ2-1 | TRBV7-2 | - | TGTGCCAGCAGCTTAGATGTTAGAGCGGGCCTCTACAATGAGCAGTTCTTC | CASSLDVRAGLYNEQFF
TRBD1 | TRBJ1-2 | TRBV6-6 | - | TGTGCCAGCGCAGAGGACAGGGCTTACTATGGCTACACCTTC | CASAEDRAYYGYTF
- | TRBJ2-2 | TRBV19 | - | TGTGCCAGTAATTATGTTTCTACCGGGGAGCTGTTTTTT | CASNYVSTGELFF
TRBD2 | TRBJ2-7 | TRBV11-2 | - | TGTGCCAGCAGCTTGTCACTAGCGGACTACGAGCAGTACTTC | CASSLSLADYEQYF